This TCR beta chain came from a study of CD8+ T cells in alopecia areata. Study-level information: The study gave treated patients oral tofacitinib at 5 to 10 mg twice daily.

Findings and caveats of the study: Lesional scalp, notably in alopecia totalis/universalis, had clonality above that of normal scalp. Besides other cells, scalp samples also yield sequences of resident alphabeta T cells from normal skin.

It was from alopecia areata patients that lesional scalp punch biopsies and peripheral blood were collected. For this clone: What it recognizes is unknown.

Investigators isolated RNA and reverse transcribed it into cDNA to act as the sequencing template. Sequenced by immunoSEQ multiplex PCR; TCRdb stores in-frame clones only, minus some. Here the sample spans 15,000 to 20,000 clones, approximately 70% being singletons. The germline gives CDR1 SQVTM, CDR2 ANQGSEA. This CDR3 contains 14 residues. The V end lost 6 bases, the J end lost 1 base, and 15 bases lay between the germline ends. The specimen comprised skin, sampled at week 0. The receptor's source is a human donor with alopecia areata. The chain recombines TRBV29-1 with TRBJ1-2; D perhaps matches TRBD1 (5 bases). The CDR3 sequence: CSVELVGDNYGYTF. CDR3 bases: TGCAGCGTCGAACTAGTAGGGGATAACTATGGCTACACCTTC.